The 17 T cell receptor beta chains in this list originate from one sample, sequenced in a study of T cells in Graves' hyperthyroidism and ophthalmopathy. TCR beta CDR3 regions were amplified from RNA transcripts. RT-PCR in the first round (using the HTBI primer set) targeted the TCR CDR3. TCRdb called the multiplex PCR reads again in MiXCR, with one record for every CDR3 protein. The sample holds hundreds of thousands of distinct CDR3 sequences, roughly 15% seen once. Sequencing was carried out using blood. The receptors stem from a woman in her forties with Graves' ophthalmopathy.

The rearrangement uses TRBV18 and TRBJ2-5; 8 bases are shared with TRBD2. Looked up from germline, CDR1 is KGHSH and CDR2 is LQKENI. The CDR3 sequence is 13 residues long. With V trimmed by 2 bases and J by 10 bases, 6 bases remained unmatched. CDR3 sequence reads: CASSPKESGSQYF. CDR3 DNA: TGTGCCAGCTCACCAAAAGAGAGCGGGAGCCAGTACTTC.

This clonotype was observed a handful of times. V gene TRBV5-6 combines with J gene TRBJ1-3; possible D gene TRBD1, 6 bases. The CDR3 sequence is 16 residues long. Germline CDR1 SGHDT, CDR2 YYEEEE. V dropped 4 bases and J dropped 0 bases, with 14 bases sitting between them. DNA of the CDR3: TGTGCCAGCAGCCTAGGACAGACCTTCTCTGGAAACACCATATATTTT. Translated, it gives CASSLGQTFSGNTIYF.

This clonotype has at least ten counts. The rearrangement uses TRBV10-3 and TRBJ2-5, with 9 bases matching TRBD1. V lost 0 bases and J lost 4; bases outside the gene matches: 6. Germline loops: CDR1 ENHRY, CDR2 SYGVKD. The CDR3 has 16 amino acids. CDR3 sequence reads: CAISESFGTGLETQYF. CDR3 nucleotides: TGTGCCATCAGTGAGTCTTTCGGGACAGGGCTAGAGACCCAGTACTTC.

The rearrangement links TRBV3-1 to TRBJ2-2; no reliable D call. The CDR3 sequence is 15 residues long. The V and J ends lost 4 bases and 4 bases respectively, with 13 bases between them. CDR1 and CDR2 (germline): LGHDT, YNNKEL (reference sequence). The CDR3 DNA reads TGTGCCAGCAGCCCCACCCTATTTGGCACCGGGGAGCTGTTTTTT. Amino acid sequence: CASSPTLFGTGELFF.

This clonotype was observed a single time. At one end, the junction sequence differs from germline, possibly due to a read error. The rearrangement joins TRBV6-6 to TRBJ2-3; D possibly matches TRBD1 or TRBD2 (5 bases each). This CDR3 spans 14 amino acids. From germline, CDR1 is MNHNY and CDR2 SVGAGI (reference sequence). The CDR3 region is CASCYPRGTDTQYF. The CDR3 DNA follows: TGTGCCAGCTGTTACCCGAGGGGTACAGATACGCAGTATTTT.

This clonotype was seen a few times. The CDR3 loop reads CASLGGIGKTQYF. CDR3 in DNA: TGTGCCAGCTTAGGAGGGATTGGAAAGACCCAGTACTTC. The chain joins TRBV7-9 to TRBJ2-5; tentatively, D is TRBD2 (6 bases). The germline CDR1 and CDR2 sequences are SEHNR and FQNEAQ (reference sequence). V lost 8 bases, J lost 6 bases, and 16 bases lay in between. The CDR3 extends over 13 amino acids.

This clonotype came up a few times. The chain couples TRBV4-1 to TRBJ2-3; D unclear. Trimming removed 2 bases at V and 12 bases at J, with 15 bases between. Germline CDR1 reads MGHRA; CDR2 reads YSYEKL. The CDR3 extends over 13 amino acids. CDR3 region: CASSQMGFHPQYF. The CDR3, as DNA: TGCGCCAGCAGCCAAATGGGGTTCCATCCCCAGTATTTT.

V usage is TRBV3-1 and J usage is TRBJ2-5; D possibly corresponds to TRBD2 (5 bases). CDR3 length: 15 residues. Germline V CDR1 and CDR2: LGHDT, YNNKEL (reference sequence). V lost 1 base and J 4 bases, leaving 13 bases between the germline ends. CDR3 sequence: CASSQVFGVGETQYF. CDR3 sequence (DNA): TGTGCCAGCAGCCAAGTGTTCGGGGTTGGAGAGACCCAGTACTTC.

This clonotype was counted many times. The chain recombines TRBV11-2 with TRBJ2-5; 7 bases line up with TRBD2. Germline V gene lookup returns CDR1 SGHAT and CDR2 FQNNGV. The CDR3 spans 13 residues. After removal of 3 bases from V and 5 bases from J, the junction contained 3 bases not matched to a gene. CDR3 nucleotides: TGTGCCAGCAGCTTCGGAGCGGGGGAGACCCAGTACTTC. Its translation is CASSFGAGETQYF.

V usage is TRBV11-2 and J usage is TRBJ2-7, with no clear D. Germline CDR1 and CDR2: SGHAT and FQNNGV. There are 16 residues in the CDR3. V lost 3 bases to trimming and J lost 0 bases, with 15 bases between them. The chain's CDR3 is CASSFPDTYASYEQYF. The DNA for the CDR3 is TGTGCCAGCAGCTTCCCCGACACCTACGCCTCCTACGAGCAGTACTTC.

This clonotype was recorded a few times. The chain recombines TRBV20-1 with TRBJ2-2; 8 bases agree with TRBD1. The CDR3 contains 15 residues. Germline CDR1 reads DFQATT; CDR2 reads SNEGSKA (reference sequence). J gave up 7 bases and V 4 bases, and 11 bases lay outside the gene matches. CDR3 region: CSATQGAILSGELFF. The CDR3 nucleotides read TGCAGTGCTACTCAGGGGGCGATACTTAGCGGGGAGCTGTTTTTT.

This clonotype was observed many times. The chain carries TRBV25-1 and TRBJ1-1; D unresolved. Trimming took 2 bases from V and 1 from J, leaving 8 bases between them. The germline gives CDR1 MGHDK, CDR2 SYGVNS. This CDR3 is 14 amino acids long. CDR3 protein: CASSERAANTEAFF. CDR3 in DNA: TGTGCCAGCAGTGAACGAGCAGCGAACACTGAAGCTTTCTTT.

This clonotype was detected many times. The rearrangement links TRBV10-3 to TRBJ2-6, with D perhaps being TRBD1 or TRBD2 (5 bases each). The CDR3 consists of 16 residues. Germline V CDR1 and CDR2: ENHRY, SYGVKD. The germline V and J ends were trimmed by 6 bases and 0 bases, with 12 bases remaining between them. CDR3 in DNA: TGTGCCATCAGCCCGGGACGTAGCTCTGGGGCCAACGTCCTGACTTTC. It yields the protein CAISPGRSSGANVLTF.

This clonotype was counted at least ten times. This chain joins TRBV7-2 and TRBJ2-1; 11 bases line up with TRBD2. Germline CDR1 SGHTA, CDR2 FQGNSA. The CDR3 has 16 amino acids. V was clipped by 5 bases and J by 7 bases; unmatched bases: 10. CDR3 sequence (DNA): TGTGCCAGCAGCCAGGTAGCGGGGGGGCCTTTGAATGAGCAGTTCTTC. Protein product: CASSQVAGGPLNEQFF.

The genes are TRBV20-1 and TRBJ2-5; 7 positions agree with TRBD1. With 6 bases clipped from V and 7 bases from J, the junction kept 14 bases outside the gene matches. This CDR3 has 14 amino acids. Germline-derived CDR1 and CDR2 are DFQATT and SNEGSKA (reference sequence). CDR3 residues: CSAYKTGSGVTQYF. The CDR3, as DNA: TGCAGTGCCTATAAGACAGGGTCTGGCGTGACCCAGTACTTC.

The table lists this clonotype with many counts. The chain carries TRBV20-1 and TRBJ1-1; D is ambiguous. Germline loops: CDR1 DFQATT, CDR2 SNEGSKA (reference sequence). Trimming shortened V by 4 bases and J by 1 base, and 19 bases separated the two germline ends. The CDR3 consists of 16 residues. The CDR3 region is CSAKSYLQETNTEAFF. CDR3 DNA: TGCAGTGCTAAATCTTACCTCCAGGAGACGAACACTGAAGCTTTCTTT.

The chain has TRBV5-1 and TRBJ1-4; a possible D gene is TRBD1 (6 bases). The V end lost 1 base, the J end lost 7 bases, and 11 bases lay between the germline ends. Germline CDR1 reads SGHRS; CDR2 reads YFSETQ. The CDR3 covers 14 residues. The DNA for the CDR3 is TGCGCCAGCAGCTTGATGGGGGGGGCTGAAAAACTGTTTTTT. The encoded protein is CASSLMGGAEKLFF.